The 8 T cell receptor beta chains given below trace back to one sample, sequenced in a study of blood T cell repertoires in COVID-19. Profiling relied on immunoSEQ multiplex PCR, and the TCRdb table lists in-frame clones only, not all of them. The table has 180,000 or so clones, approximately 84% seen once. Sequenced sample: peripheral blood. These receptors all come from a man aged 40-49 years who had recovered from COVID-19.

The gene calls are TRBV2 and TRBJ1-2; possible D gene TRBD1, 6 bases. Germline V gene lookup returns CDR1 SNHLY and CDR2 FYNNEI. This CDR3 is built from 15 residues. V dropped 3 bases and J dropped 7 bases, with 18 bases sitting between them. The CDR3 spells CASSDPPGELSGYTF. CDR3 DNA: TGTGCCAGCAGTGACCCTCCAGGGGAGCTTTCTGGCTACACCTTC. The entire variable domain, with the rest obtained from reference TRBV2 and TRBJ1-2, is as follows: EPEVTQTPSHQVTQMGQEVILRCVPISNHLYFYWYRQILGQKVEFLVSFYNNEISEKSEIFDDQFSVERPDGSNFTLKIRSTKLEDSAMYFCASSDPPGELSGYTFGSGTRLTVV.

The rearrangement links TRBV3-1 (or the pseudogene TRBV3-2) to TRBJ1-2; TRBD1 matches at 8 bases. CDR1 is LGHDT and CDR2 is YNNKEL in the germline V gene (reference sequence). This CDR3 is 14 amino acids long. V lost 7 bases to trimming and J lost 8 bases; unmatched junction nucleotides: 12. The CDR3 here is CASTHQTGEDGYTF. The CDR3 coding sequence is TGTGCCAGCACCCATCAGACAGGGGAGGACGGCTACACCTTC.

This clone was observed once. The genes are TRBV18 and TRBJ1-1; D uncertain. CDR1 is KGHSH and CDR2 is LQKENI in the germline V gene. This CDR3 is built from 15 residues. Trimming shortened V by 3 bases and J by 0 bases, and 11 bases separated the two germline ends. The CDR3 nucleotides read TGTGCCAGCTCACCTCAGTCGGGGATGAACACTGAAGCTTTCTTT. This sequence encodes CASSPQSGMNTEAFF.

This clone was counted between two and nine times. The chain is built from TRBV4-2 and TRBJ1-2; D not certain. Germline CDR1 is LGHNA and CDR2 is YNFKEQ. Trimming stripped 1 base from V and 4 bases from J, with 13 bases between. The CDR3 sequence is 15 residues long. This CDR3 is CASSQVGVESYGYTF. Here the CDR3 DNA reads TGTGCCAGCAGCCAAGTTGGCGTGGAGAGCTATGGCTACACCTTC.

This clone was observed a handful of times. V gene TRBV4-2 combines with J gene TRBJ1-6; D is uncertain. CDR3 length equals 15 residues. Deletions cut 2 bases from V and 6 bases from J, with 11 bases between. Germline V gene lookup returns CDR1 LGHNA and CDR2 YNFKEQ. CDR3 DNA: TGTGCCAGCAGCCAACCCGTTGGAGGTAATTCACCCCTCCACTTT. This gives the protein CASSQPVGGNSPLHF.

The rearrangement joins TRBV11-1 to TRBJ2-2, with 8 bases identical to TRBD2. Germline V gene lookup returns CDR1 SGHAT and CDR2 FQDESV (reference sequence). CDR3 size: 16 residues. V trimming: 2 bases; J trimming: 3 bases; junction bases outside the gene matches: 5. The CDR3, as DNA: TGTGCCAGCAGCTTAATCGGGGGACTAGACACCGGGGAGCTGTTTTTT. Translating it yields CASSLIGGLDTGELFF.

The chain employs TRBV4-2 and TRBJ2-1; the match to TRBD2 covers 11 bases. The ends lost 1 base at V and 5 bases at J; junction bases unmatched: 19. CDR1 LGHNA and CDR2 YNFKEQ come from the germline V gene. The length of the CDR3 is 21 residues. CDR3 in DNA: TGTGCCAGCAGCCAAGGGACTAGCGGGTACCATCCGGCCCTCGGGAACAATGAGCAGTTCTTC. Its translation is CASSQGTSGYHPALGNNEQFF.

The chain couples TRBV12-5 to TRBJ1-5; D may be TRBD1 (5 bases). Trimming left V 3 bases short and J 4 bases short, with 10 bases between. Per germline, CDR1 LGHNT and CDR2 FRNRAP. The CDR3 runs 14 residues. The chain's CDR3 is CASGLGEGNQPQHF. The CDR3 DNA follows: TGTGCTAGTGGTTTAGGGGAAGGTAATCAGCCCCAGCATTTT.